This T cell receptor beta chain was found in a study of T cells in Graves' hyperthyroidism and ophthalmopathy. Concerning this clonotype itself: Its target is unknown. Possible read error: a much larger clone is one base away.

RNA transcripts were the template for amplifying TCR beta CDR3 regions. During a first-round RT-PCR of the TCR CDR3, the HTBI primer set was used. TCRdb processed the multiplex PCR reads anew with MiXCR; each CDR3 protein has one entry. Of 340,000 or so distinct CDR3 sequences in the sample, around 20% were seen once. Whole-study findings and limits: Among thyroid clonotypes expanded above 0.001, most also appeared in blood. A 13 V-J signature model discriminated ophthalmopathy versus stable hyperthyroidism.

This CDR3 is 15 amino acids long. Germline CDR1 MNHNS, CDR2 SASEGT. Stability of Graves' hyperthyroidism was defined as absent ophthalmopathy progression within 18 months. The study enrolled patients aged 18 to 65 with newly diagnosed hyperthyroidism of under 2 months' duration. The sequenced sample was blood. The chain uses TRBV6-1 and TRBJ1-2; D uncertain. This TCR was recovered from a woman aged 45 to 65 with Graves' hyperthyroidism. The CDR3 protein is CASSPSRASGNGHTF. As DNA, the CDR3 is TGTGCCAGCAGTCCTTCTCGGGCCTCGGGGAATGGCCACACCTTC.